Included here is one TCR beta chain sequence, with context. These newly diagnosed stage II-IVA oral cavity squamous cell carcinoma patients had no prior systemic or radiation treatment. The sample originates from a study of neoadjuvant anti-PD-1 for oral cavity cancer. Assay used: immunoSEQ multiplex PCR; TCRdb lists only in-frame clones, some missing. Of around 18,000 clones listed, approximately 71% are singletons. The CDR3 length is 13 residues. Per germline, CDR1 LNHNV and CDR2 YYDKDF (reference sequence). V was cut by 5 bases and J by 4 bases, with 11 bases left in between. The chain joins TRBV15 to TRBJ2-5, with D possibly TRBD1 on 5 matching bases. The receptor's source is a person aged 35-79 years with oral cavity squamous cell carcinoma. The sample here was PBMCs, taken before nivolumab (anti-PD-1) treatment. This CDR3 is CATSRGRGETQYF. In DNA, the CDR3 is TGTGCCACCAGCCGCGGTAGGGGAGAGACCCAGTACTTC. The full variable domain, its missing parts supplied by reference TRBV15 and TRBJ2-5, is DAMVIQNPRYQVTQFGKPVTLSCSQTLNHNVMYWYQQKSSQAPKLLFHYYDKDFNNEADTPDNFQSRRPNTSFCFLDIRSPGLGDTAMYLCATSRGRGETQYFGPGTRLLVL.